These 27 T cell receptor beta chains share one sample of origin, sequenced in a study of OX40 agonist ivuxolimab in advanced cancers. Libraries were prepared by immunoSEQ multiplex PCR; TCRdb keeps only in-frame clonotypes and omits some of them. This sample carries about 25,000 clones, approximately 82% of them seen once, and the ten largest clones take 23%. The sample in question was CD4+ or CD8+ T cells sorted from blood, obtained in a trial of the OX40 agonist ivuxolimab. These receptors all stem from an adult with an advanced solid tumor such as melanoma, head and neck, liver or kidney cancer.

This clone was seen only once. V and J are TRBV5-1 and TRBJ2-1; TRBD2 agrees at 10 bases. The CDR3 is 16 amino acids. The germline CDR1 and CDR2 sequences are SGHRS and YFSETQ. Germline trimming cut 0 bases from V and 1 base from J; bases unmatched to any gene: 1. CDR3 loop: CASSLASGGSYNEQFF. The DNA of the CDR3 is TGCGCCAGCAGCTTGGCTAGCGGGGGATCCTACAATGAGCAGTTCTTC.

CDR3 residues: CASSLASGSSYEQYF. For the CDR3, the DNA is TGTGCCAGCAGCTTAGCCTCGGGGAGCTCCTACGAGCAGTACTTC. The chain joins TRBV13 to TRBJ2-7; a possible D gene is TRBD2 (5 bases). The CDR3 contains 15 residues. Deletions cut 1 base from V and 0 bases from J, with 10 bases between. The germline CDR1 and CDR2 sequences are PRHDT and FYEKMQ (reference sequence).

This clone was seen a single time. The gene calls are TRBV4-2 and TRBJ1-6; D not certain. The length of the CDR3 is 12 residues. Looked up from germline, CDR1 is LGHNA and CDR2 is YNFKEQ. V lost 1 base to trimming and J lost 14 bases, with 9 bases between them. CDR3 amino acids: CASSQGSSALHF. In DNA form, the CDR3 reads TGTGCCAGCAGCCAAGGTTCTTCTGCCCTCCACTTT.

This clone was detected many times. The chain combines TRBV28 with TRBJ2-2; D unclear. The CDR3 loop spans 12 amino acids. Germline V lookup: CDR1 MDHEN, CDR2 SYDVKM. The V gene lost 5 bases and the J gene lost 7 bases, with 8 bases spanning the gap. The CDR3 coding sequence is TGTGCCAGCAGTCTGTTCGGCGGGGAGCTGTTTTTT. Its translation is CASSLFGGELFF.

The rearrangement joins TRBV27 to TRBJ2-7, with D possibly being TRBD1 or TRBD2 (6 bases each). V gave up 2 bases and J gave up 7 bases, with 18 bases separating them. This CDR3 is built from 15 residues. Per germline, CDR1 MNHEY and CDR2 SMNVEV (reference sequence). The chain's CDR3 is CASSLTPNRAGEQYF. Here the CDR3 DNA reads TGTGCCAGCAGTTTAACCCCTAACAGGGCGGGGGAGCAGTACTTC.

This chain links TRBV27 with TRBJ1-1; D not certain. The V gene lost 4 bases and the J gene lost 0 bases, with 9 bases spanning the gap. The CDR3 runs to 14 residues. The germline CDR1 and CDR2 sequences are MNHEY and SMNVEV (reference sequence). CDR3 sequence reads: CASSYAGMNTEAFF. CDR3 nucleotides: TGTGCCAGCAGTTACGCCGGGATGAACACTGAAGCTTTCTTT.

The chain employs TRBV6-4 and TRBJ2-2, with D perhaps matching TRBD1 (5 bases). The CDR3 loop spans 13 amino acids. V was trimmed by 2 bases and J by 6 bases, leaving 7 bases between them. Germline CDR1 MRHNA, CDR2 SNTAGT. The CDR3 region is CASSDRGSGELFF. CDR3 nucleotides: TGTGCCAGCAGTGACAGGGGCTCCGGGGAGCTGTTTTTT.

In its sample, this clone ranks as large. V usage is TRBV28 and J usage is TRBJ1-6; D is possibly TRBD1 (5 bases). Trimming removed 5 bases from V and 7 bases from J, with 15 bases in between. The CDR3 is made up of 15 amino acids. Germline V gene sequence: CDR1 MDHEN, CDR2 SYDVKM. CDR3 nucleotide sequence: TGTGCCAGCAGTCTCCCCGAGGGGCTAAATTCACCCCTCCACTTT. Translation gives CASSLPEGLNSPLHF. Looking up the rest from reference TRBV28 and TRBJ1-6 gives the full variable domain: DVKVTQSSRYLVKRTGEKVFLECVQDMDHENMFWYRQDPGLGLRLIYFSYDVKMKEKGDIPEGYSVSREKKERFSLILESASTNQTSMYLCASSLPEGLNSPLHFGNGTRLTVT.

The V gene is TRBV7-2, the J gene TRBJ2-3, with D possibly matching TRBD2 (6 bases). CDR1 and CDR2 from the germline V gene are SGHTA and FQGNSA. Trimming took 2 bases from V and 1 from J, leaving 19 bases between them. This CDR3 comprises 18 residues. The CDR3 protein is CASSLLIFGGDRTDTQYF. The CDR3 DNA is TGTGCCAGCAGCTTATTGATATTCGGCGGGGACCGCACAGATACGCAGTATTTT.

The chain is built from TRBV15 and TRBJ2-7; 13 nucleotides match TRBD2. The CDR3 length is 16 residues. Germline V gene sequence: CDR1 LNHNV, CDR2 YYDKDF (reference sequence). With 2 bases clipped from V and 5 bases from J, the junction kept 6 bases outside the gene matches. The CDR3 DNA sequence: TGTGCCACCAGCAGAACTAGCGGGGGGGCATTAGACGAGCAGTACTTC. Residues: CATSRTSGGALDEQYF.

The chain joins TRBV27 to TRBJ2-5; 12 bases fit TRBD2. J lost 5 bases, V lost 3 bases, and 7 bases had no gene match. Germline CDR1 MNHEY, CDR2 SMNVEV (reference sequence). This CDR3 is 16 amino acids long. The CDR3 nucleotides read TGTGCCAGCAGTTTTCTAGCGGGGGGGCCCTTTGAGACCCAGTACTTC. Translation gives CASSFLAGGPFETQYF.

The CDR3 region is CASTPSRETQYF. CDR3 DNA: TGTGCCAGCACCCCCAGTCGTGAGACCCAGTACTTC. This chain joins TRBV2 and TRBJ2-5; D is uncertain. Trimming removed 7 bases at V and 5 bases at J, with 11 bases between. This CDR3 has 12 residues. Germline CDR1 and CDR2: SNHLY and FYNNEI.

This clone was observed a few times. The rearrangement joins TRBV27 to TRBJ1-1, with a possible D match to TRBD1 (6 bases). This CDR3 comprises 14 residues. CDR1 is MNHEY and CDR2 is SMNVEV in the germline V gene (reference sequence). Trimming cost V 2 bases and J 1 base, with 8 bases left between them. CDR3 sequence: CASSLRGGNTEAFF. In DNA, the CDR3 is TGTGCCAGCAGTTTAAGAGGGGGGAACACTGAAGCTTTCTTT.

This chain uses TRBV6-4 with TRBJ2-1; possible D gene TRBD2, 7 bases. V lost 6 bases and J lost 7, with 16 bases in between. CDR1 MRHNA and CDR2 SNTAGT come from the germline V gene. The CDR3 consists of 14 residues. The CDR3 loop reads CASRSGGAKNEQFF. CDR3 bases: TGTGCCAGCAGAAGTGGGGGGGCGAAGAATGAGCAGTTCTTC.

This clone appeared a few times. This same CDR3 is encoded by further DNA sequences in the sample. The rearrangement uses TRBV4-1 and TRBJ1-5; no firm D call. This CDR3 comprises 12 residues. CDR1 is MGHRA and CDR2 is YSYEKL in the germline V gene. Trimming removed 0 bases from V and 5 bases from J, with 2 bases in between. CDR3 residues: CASSQEDQPQHF. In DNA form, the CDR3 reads TGCGCCAGCAGCCAAGAAGATCAGCCCCAGCATTTT.

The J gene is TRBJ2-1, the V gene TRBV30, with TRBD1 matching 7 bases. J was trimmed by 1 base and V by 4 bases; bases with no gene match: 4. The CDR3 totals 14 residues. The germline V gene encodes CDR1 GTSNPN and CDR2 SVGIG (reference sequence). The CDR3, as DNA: TGTGCCTGGAACGAGGGGGCATCCTACAATGAGCAGTTCTTC. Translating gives CAWNEGASYNEQFF.

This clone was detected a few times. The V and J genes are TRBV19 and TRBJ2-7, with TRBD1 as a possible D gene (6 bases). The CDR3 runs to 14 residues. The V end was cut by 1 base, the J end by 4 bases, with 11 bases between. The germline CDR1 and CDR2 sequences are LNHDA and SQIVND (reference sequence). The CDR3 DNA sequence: TGTGCCAGTAGTATAGGGACAGCAGGATACGAGCAGTACTTC. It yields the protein CASSIGTAGYEQYF.

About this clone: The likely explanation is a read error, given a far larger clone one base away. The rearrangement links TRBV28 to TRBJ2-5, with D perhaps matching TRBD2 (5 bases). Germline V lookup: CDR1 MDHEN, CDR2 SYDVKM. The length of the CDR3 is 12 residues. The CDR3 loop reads CASSLGREAQYF. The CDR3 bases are TGTGCCAGCAGTTTAGGGAGAGAGGCCCAGTACTTC.

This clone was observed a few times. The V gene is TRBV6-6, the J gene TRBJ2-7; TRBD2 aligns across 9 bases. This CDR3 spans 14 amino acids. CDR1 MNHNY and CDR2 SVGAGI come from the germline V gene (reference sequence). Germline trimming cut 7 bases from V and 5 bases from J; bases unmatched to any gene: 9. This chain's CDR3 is CASNLAGLANEQYF. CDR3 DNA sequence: TGTGCCAGCAATTTAGCGGGACTAGCCAACGAGCAGTACTTC.

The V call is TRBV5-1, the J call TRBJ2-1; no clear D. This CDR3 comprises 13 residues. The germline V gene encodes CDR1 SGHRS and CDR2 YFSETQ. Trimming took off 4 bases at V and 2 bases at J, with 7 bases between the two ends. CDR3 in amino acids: CASSLSTYNEQFF. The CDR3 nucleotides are TGCGCCAGCAGCCTATCGACCTACAATGAGCAGTTCTTC.

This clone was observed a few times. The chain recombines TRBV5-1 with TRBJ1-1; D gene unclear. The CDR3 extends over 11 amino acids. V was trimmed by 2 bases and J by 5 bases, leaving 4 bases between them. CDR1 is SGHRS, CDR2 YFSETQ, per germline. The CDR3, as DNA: TGCGCCAGCAGCTTTGGGACTGAAGCTTTCTTT. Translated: CASSFGTEAFF.

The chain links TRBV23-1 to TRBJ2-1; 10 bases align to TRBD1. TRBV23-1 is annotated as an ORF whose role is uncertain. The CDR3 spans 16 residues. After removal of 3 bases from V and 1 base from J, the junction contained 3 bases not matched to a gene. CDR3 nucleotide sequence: TGCGCCAGCAGTCAGTCGGACAGGGGGTCCTACAATGAGCAGTTCTTC. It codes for CASSQSDRGSYNEQFF.

Here the CDR3 DNA reads TGTGCCAGCAGCTTGGGGACGGTAGCCTACGAGCAGTACTTC. It specifies CASSLGTVAYEQYF. The rearrangement uses TRBV7-8 and TRBJ2-7; D is perhaps TRBD1 or TRBD2 (5 bases each). Germline assignment: CDR1 SGHVS and CDR2 FQNEAQ. V was clipped by 3 bases and J by 2 bases, with 11 bases between them. The CDR3 totals 14 residues.

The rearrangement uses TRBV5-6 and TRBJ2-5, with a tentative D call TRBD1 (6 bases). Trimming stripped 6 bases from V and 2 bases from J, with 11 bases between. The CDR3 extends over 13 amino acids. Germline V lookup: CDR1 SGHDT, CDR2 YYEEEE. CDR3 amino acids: CASTRGGQETQYF. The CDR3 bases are TGTGCCAGCACCAGGGGCGGACAAGAGACCCAGTACTTC.

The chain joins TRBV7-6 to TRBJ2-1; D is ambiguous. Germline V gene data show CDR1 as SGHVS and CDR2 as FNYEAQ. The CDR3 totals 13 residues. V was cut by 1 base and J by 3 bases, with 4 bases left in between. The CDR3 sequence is CASSLGIYNEQFF. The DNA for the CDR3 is TGTGCCAGCAGCTTAGGCATCTACAATGAGCAGTTCTTC.

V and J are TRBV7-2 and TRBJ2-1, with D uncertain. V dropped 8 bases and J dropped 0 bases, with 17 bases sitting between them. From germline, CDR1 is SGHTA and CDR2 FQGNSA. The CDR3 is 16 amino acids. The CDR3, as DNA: TGTGCCAGCCAAAGTGGATGGGGAAGCTCCTACAATGAGCAGTTCTTC. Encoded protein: CASQSGWGSSYNEQFF.

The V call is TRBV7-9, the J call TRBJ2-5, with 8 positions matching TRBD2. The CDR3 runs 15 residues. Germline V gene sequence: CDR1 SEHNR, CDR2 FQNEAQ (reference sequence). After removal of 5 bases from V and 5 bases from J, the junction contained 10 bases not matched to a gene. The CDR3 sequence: CASSVSKTSEETQYF. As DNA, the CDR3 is TGTGCCAGCAGCGTTTCTAAGACTAGCGAGGAGACCCAGTACTTC.